This TCR beta chain was sequenced for a study of molecular identifiers for immune sequencing clone quantification. General study findings and limits: In cases of identical TCR molecules sharing a barcode, highly expanded clone sizes could be underestimated. Spiked Jurkat TCR RNA from one cell was reportedly detectable among some 930,000 naive cells.

Sorting defined naive CD8 T cells as CD8+CD4-CCR7+CD45RA+. V shed 1 base, J shed 6 bases, and the junction held 24 bases outside the gene matches. CDR3 length: 21 residues. Germline CDR1 and CDR2: SGHTA and FQGNSA. Notes on this clonotype: The antigen remains undetermined.

The use of previously described methods and listed TCR primers produced the bulk TCR libraries. TCRdb recomputed calls from the PCR reads with MiXCR, one row per CDR3 protein. The table has around 320,000 distinct CDR3 sequences, roughly a quarter seen once. The origin of this receptor is a human donor in good health. Some libraries in this study had Jurkat cell RNA spiked in. What was sequenced was naive CD8+ T cells from blood, with Jurkat cell RNA spiked in. Subset defined: FACS-sorted CD8+CD4-CCR7+CD45RA+ naive T cells. V gene TRBV7-2 combines with J gene TRBJ2-1; 7 bases fit TRBD2. The CDR3: CASSLGLAFFLTAGKCNEQFF. CDR3 coding DNA: TGTGCCAGCAGCTTAGGACTAGCTTTTTTTCTCACCGCCGGGAAATGCAATGAGCAGTTCTTC.